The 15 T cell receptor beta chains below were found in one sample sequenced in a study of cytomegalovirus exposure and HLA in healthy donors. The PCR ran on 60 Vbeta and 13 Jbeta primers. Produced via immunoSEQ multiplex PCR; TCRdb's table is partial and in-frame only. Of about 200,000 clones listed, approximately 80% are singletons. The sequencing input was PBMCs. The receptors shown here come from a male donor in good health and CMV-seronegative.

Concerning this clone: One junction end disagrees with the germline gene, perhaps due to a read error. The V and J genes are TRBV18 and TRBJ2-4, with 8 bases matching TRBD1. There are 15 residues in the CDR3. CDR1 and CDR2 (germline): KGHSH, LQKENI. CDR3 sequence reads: CASPPTAGGGNIQYF. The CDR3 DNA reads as TGTGCCAGCCCACCAACGGCAGGGGGCGGAAACATTCAGTACTTC.

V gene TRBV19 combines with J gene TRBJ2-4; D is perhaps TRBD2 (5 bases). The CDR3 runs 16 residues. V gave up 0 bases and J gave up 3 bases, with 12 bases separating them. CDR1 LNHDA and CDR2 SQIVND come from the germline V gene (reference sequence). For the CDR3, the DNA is TGTGCCAGTAGTATAGATGGGAGAAAAGGCAAAAACATTCAGTACTTC. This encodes CASSIDGRKGKNIQYF.

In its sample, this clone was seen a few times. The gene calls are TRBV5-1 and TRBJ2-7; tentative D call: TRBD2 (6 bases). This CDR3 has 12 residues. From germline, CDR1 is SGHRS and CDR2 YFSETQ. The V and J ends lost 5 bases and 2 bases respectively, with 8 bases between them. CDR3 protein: CASSGRTYEQYF. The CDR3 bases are TGCGCCAGCAGTGGGAGGACCTACGAGCAGTACTTC.

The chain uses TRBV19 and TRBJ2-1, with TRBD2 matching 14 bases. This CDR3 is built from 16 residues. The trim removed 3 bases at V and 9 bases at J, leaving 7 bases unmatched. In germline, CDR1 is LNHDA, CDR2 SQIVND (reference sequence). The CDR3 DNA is TGTGCCAGTAGTATCCCGACTAGCGGGAGGGCCGGTGAGCAGTTCTTC. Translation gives CASSIPTSGRAGEQFF.

The CDR3 nucleotides are TGTGCCAGCAGTTCCAAGTGGGGGAGGGGACAGGGATCCTACGAGCAGTACTTC. Translating gives CASSSKWGRGQGSYEQYF. The rearrangement links TRBV28 to TRBJ2-7, with 9 nucleotides matching TRBD1. The CDR3 extends over 18 amino acids. V shed 4 bases, J shed 1 base, and the junction held 14 bases outside the gene matches. Germline CDR1 MDHEN, CDR2 SYDVKM.

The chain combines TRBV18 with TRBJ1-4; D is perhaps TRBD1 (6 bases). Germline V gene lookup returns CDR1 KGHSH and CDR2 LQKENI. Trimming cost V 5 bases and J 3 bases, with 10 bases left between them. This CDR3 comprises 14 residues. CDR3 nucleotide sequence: TGTGCCAGCTCATACACAGGGCCTAATGAAAAACTGTTTTTT. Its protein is CASSYTGPNEKLFF.

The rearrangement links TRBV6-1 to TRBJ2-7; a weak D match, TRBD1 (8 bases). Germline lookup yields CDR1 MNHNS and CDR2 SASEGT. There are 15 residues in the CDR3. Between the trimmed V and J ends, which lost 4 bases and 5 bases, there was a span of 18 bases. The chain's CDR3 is CASSALTGGVDEQYF. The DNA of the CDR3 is TGTGCCAGCAGTGCCCTAACAGGGGGGGTCGACGAGCAGTACTTC.

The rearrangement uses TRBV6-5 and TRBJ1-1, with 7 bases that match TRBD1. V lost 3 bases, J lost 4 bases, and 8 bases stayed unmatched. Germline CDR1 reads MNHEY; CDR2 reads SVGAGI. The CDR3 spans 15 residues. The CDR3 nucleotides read TGTGCCAGCAGTTATGAGCAGGGGGGACCCACTGAAGCTTTCTTT. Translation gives CASSYEQGGPTEAFF.

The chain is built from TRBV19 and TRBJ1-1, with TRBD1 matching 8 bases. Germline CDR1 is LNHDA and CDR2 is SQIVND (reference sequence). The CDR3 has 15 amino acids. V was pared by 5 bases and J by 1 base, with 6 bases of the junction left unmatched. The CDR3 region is CASSATGAGNTEAFF. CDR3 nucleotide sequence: TGTGCCAGTAGTGCGACAGGGGCCGGGAACACTGAAGCTTTCTTT.

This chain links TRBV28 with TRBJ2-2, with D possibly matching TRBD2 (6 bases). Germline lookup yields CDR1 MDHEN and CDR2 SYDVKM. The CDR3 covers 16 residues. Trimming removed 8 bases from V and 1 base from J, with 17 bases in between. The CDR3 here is CASGVRGGMNTGELFF. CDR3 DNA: TGTGCCAGCGGGGTCCGGGGAGGCATGAACACCGGGGAGCTGTTTTTT. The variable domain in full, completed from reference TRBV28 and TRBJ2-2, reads DVKVTQSSRYLVKRTGEKVFLECVQDMDHENMFWYRQDPGLGLRLIYFSYDVKMKEKGDIPEGYSVSREKKERFSLILESASTNQTSMYLCASGVRGGMNTGELFFGEGSRLTVL.

The CDR3 is CASSQEEVALENEQFF. The CDR3 DNA sequence: TGCGCCAGCAGCCAGGAGGAGGTGGCTCTGGAGAATGAGCAGTTCTTC. V usage is TRBV5-1 and J usage is TRBJ2-1, with TRBD2 as a possible D gene (5 bases). The CDR3 has 16 amino acids. Deletions cut 4 bases from V and 7 bases from J, with 21 bases between. Germline lookup yields CDR1 SGHRS and CDR2 YFSETQ.

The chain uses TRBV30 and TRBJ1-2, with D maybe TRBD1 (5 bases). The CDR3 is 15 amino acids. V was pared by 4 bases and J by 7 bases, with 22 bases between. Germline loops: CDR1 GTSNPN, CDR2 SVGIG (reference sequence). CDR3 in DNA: TGTGCCTGGATTATTGATGTCCAGGGAATTGGTGGCTACACCTTC. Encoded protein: CAWIIDVQGIGGYTF. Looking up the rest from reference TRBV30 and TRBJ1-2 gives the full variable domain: SQTIHQWPATLVQPVGSPLSLECTVEGTSNPNLYWYRQAAGRGLQLLFYSVGIGQISSEVPQNLSASRPQDRQFILSSKKLLLSDSGFYLCAWIIDVQGIGGYTFGSGTRLTVV.

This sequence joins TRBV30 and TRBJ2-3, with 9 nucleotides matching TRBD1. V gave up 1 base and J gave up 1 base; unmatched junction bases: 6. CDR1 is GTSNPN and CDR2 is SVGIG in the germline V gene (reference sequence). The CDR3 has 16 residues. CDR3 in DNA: TGTGCCTGGAGTGCACTCGGGACAGGGCGCACAGATACGCAGTATTTT. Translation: CAWSALGTGRTDTQYF.

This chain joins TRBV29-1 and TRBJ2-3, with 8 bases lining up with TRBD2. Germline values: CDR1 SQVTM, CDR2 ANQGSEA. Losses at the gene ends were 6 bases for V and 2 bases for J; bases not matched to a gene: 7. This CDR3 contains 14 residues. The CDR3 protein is CSVVKAGVTDTQYF. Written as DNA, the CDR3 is TGCAGCGTCGTGAAAGCGGGAGTCACAGATACGCAGTATTTT.

The CDR3, as DNA: TGTGCCAGCAGTTCTGCCTGGGGGGGGAATCAGCCCCAGCATTTT. Encoded protein: CASSSAWGGNQPQHF. J is TRBJ1-5 and V is TRBV6-5; TRBD1 is a possible D gene (5 bases). The V end lost 4 bases, the J end lost 4 bases, and 14 bases lay between the germline ends. Germline values: CDR1 MNHEY, CDR2 SVGAGI. This CDR3 region has 15 residues.